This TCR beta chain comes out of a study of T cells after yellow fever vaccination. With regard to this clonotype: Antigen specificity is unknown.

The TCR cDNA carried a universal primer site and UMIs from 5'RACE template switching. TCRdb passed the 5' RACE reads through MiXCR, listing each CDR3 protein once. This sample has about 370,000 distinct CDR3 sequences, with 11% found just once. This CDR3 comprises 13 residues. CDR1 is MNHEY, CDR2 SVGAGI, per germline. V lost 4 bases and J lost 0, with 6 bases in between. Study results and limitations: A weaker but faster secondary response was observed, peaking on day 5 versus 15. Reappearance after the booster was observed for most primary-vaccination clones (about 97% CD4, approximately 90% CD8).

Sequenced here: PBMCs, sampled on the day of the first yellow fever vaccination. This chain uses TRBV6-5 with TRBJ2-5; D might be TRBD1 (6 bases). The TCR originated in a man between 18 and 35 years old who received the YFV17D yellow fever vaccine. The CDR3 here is CASSWTDQETQYF. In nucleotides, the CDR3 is TGTGCCAGCAGTTGGACAGACCAAGAGACCCAGTACTTC.